This TCR beta chain is drawn from a study of spatial heterogeneity in lung cancer. Time point: blood at routine non-recurrence follow-up after resection. Tumor, nontumor lung or frozen PBMC supplied whole RNA that was sequenced unsorted. There are many counts of this clonotype. Via MiXCR, TCRdb re-called the 5' RACE reads, giving one row per CDR3 protein. Of some 120,000 distinct CDR3 sequences listed, 9.5% to 15% are singletons. With V trimmed by 1 base and J by 8 bases, 3 bases remained unmatched. Per the germline V gene, CDR1 is SGHTA and CDR2 is FQGTGA. The CDR3 extends over 15 amino acids. The TCR comes from a male donor with early-stage non-small cell lung cancer. This specimen was PBMCs, taken at follow-up. This chain links TRBV7-3 with TRBJ2-6; 9 positions agree with TRBD1. This CDR3 reads CASSLRGQGTNVLTF. The CDR3 DNA follows: TGTGCCAGCAGCTTAAGGGGACAGGGTACCAACGTCCTGACTTTC.